The next 2 T cell receptor beta chains were all read from a single sample in a study of blood T cell repertoires in COVID-19 (dated by TCRdb to 2020 to 2021). Library preparation employed the immunoSEQ multiplex PCR assay. The source is immuneACCESS, and TCRdb retained only in-frame sequences with V and J called. Part of the clones is not carried over; for the studies checked, unresolved V genes explain less than half of this, and the remainder is unexplained. Present in this sample are some 170,000 clones, over 80% of which were seen just once. The biggest ten clones account for approximately 8.7% of the sample. The sample taken for sequencing was peripheral blood. The receptors here all came from a woman aged 70-85 years with acute or convalescent COVID-19.

The chain couples TRBV7-3 to TRBJ2-3; tentatively, D is TRBD1 (6 bases). Germline V gene data show CDR1 as SGHTA and CDR2 as FQGTGA. The CDR3 has 15 residues. Trimming took 0 bases from V and 6 from J, leaving 13 bases between them. The CDR3, as DNA: TGTGCCAGCAGCTTAACGCACAGGGTCGCGGATACGCAGTATTTT. The encoded protein is CASSLTHRVADTQYF.

V is TRBV28 and J is TRBJ1-2; 8 bases are a match to TRBD1. The CDR3 has 14 amino acids. CDR1 is MDHEN, CDR2 SYDVKM, per germline. V lost 6 bases to trimming and J lost 2 bases; unmatched junction nucleotides: 5. This CDR3 is CASSRGQGNYGYTF. CDR3 DNA sequence: TGTGCCAGCAGCCGCGGACAGGGAAACTATGGCTACACCTTC.